The clone carrying this T cell receptor (beta chain) was counted once. Its antigen is as yet unknown. This specimen belongs to a study of radiotherapy plus CTLA-4 blockade in lung cancer. General study findings and limits: How blood T cell clones changed early, along with interferon-beta, reportedly forecast response best.

The V and J ends lost 4 bases and 12 bases respectively, with 22 bases between them. This CDR3 has 14 residues. Germline V CDR1 and CDR2: SQVTM, ANQGSEA. CTLA-4 blockade using ipilimumab, together with focal radiation, was received by patients with chemo-refractory metastatic non-small-cell lung cancer. Repertoires were generated with immunoSEQ multiplex PCR, while TCRdb's copy carries only in-frame clones and drops some. The sample lists more than 95,000 clones; around 75% were seen once. This specimen was peripheral blood, taken from a patient treated with radiotherapy plus ipilimumab. The clonotype was recovered from a human donor with non-small cell lung cancer who had a partial response to radiotherapy plus ipilimumab. The chain couples TRBV29-1 to TRBJ1-5, with D possibly matching TRBD1 (6 bases). The CDR3 sequence: CSVVMGQPPSDQHF. CDR3 nucleotide sequence: TGCAGCGTTGTGATGGGACAACCACCTTCGGACCAGCATTTT.